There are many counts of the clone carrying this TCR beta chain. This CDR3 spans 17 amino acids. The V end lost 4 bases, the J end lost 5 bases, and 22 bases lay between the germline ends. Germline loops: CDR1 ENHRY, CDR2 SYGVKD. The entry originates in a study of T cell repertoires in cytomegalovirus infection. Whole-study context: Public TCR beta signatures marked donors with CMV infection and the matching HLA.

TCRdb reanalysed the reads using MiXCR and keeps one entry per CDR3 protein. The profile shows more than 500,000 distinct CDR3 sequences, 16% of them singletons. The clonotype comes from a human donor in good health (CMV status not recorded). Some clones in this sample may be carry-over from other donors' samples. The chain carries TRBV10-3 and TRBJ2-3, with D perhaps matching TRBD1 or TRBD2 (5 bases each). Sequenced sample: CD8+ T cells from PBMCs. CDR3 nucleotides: TGTGCCATCAGTGCCTCAACTCCCGGGACGGCTGAAGATACGCAGTATTTT. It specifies CAISASTPGTAEDTQYF.